A single sample is the source of the 28 T cell receptor beta chains below, sequenced in a study of CD8 T cells in Susac syndrome. After extraction with the RNeasy kit, roughly 0.5 to 1 ug of the RNA was reverse transcribed using random hexamers. A single record per CDR3 protein comes from TCRdb applying MiXCR to the immunoSEQ multiplex PCR reads. The sample has about 140,000 distinct CDR3 sequences; approximately 94% are singletons. Sequencing was performed on CD4+ T cells from PBMCs. The receptors originated from a human donor in good health.

The chain uses TRBV30 and TRBJ2-3; TRBD2 agrees at 10 bases. Per the germline V gene, CDR1 is GTSNPN and CDR2 is SVGIG (reference sequence). The CDR3 runs 15 residues. Losses at the gene ends were 4 bases for V and 4 bases for J; bases not matched to a gene: 8. CDR3 sequence reads: CAWTTGTSVADTQYF. The CDR3 nucleotides are TGTGCCTGGACCACCGGGACTAGCGTGGCAGATACGCAGTATTTT.

This sequence joins TRBV29-1 and TRBJ1-5; TRBD1 matches at 8 bases. CDR3 length: 14 amino acids. Per the germline V gene, CDR1 is SQVTM and CDR2 is ANQGSEA. V was pared by 4 bases and J by 6 bases, with 8 bases of the junction left unmatched. CDR3 protein: CSVGGGTGGQPQHF. The CDR3 coding sequence is TGCAGCGTTGGAGGGGGGACAGGAGGTCAGCCCCAGCATTTT. Full variable domain (rest looked up from reference TRBV29-1 and TRBJ1-5): SAVISQKPSRDICQRGTSLTIQCQVDSQVTMMFWYRQQPGQSLTLIATANQGSEATYESGFVIDKFPISRPNLTFSTLTVSNMSPEDSSIYLCSVGGGTGGQPQHFGDGTRLSIL.

The table lists this clonotype with a count of one. The chain uses TRBV7-2 and TRBJ2-7; 7 nucleotides match TRBD1. Germline V gene data show CDR1 as SGHTA and CDR2 as FQGNSA. With 4 bases clipped from V and 0 bases from J, the junction kept 6 bases outside the gene matches. This CDR3 spans 15 amino acids. In nucleotides, the CDR3 is TGTGCCAGCAGCTCGACAGGGCTTCTCTCCTACGAGCAGTACTTC. Its translation: CASSSTGLLSYEQYF.

The CDR3 reads CASSVRTETVYNEQFF. Written as DNA, the CDR3 is TGTGCCAGCAGCGTCCGGACGGAAACCGTCTACAATGAGCAGTTCTTC. The rearrangement joins TRBV9 to TRBJ2-1, with D uncertain. Germline V CDR1 and CDR2: SGDLS, YYNGEE. Trimming left V 2 bases short and J 3 bases short, with 15 bases between. The CDR3 is 16 amino acids. The whole variable domain, filled in from reference TRBV9 and TRBJ2-1, reads DSGVTQTPKHLITATGQRVTLRCSPRSGDLSVYWYQQSLDQGLQFLIQYYNGEERAKGNILERFSAQQFPDLHSELNLSSLELGDSALYFCASSVRTETVYNEQFFGPGTRLTVL.

The genes are TRBV7-2 and TRBJ2-7; D is uncertain. The germline V gene encodes CDR1 SGHTA and CDR2 FQGNSA. The V end lost 2 bases, the J end lost 2 bases, and 7 bases lay between the germline ends. The CDR3 loop spans 13 amino acids. CDR3 loop: CASSLRSPYEQYF. The CDR3 nucleotides read TGTGCCAGCAGCTTACGAAGCCCCTACGAGCAGTACTTC.

The rearrangement uses TRBV20-1 and TRBJ2-7; 7 bases align to TRBD2. This CDR3 comprises 14 residues. Germline lookup yields CDR1 DFQATT and CDR2 SNEGSKA (reference sequence). The junction had 11 bases not matched to a gene; V was cut back by 3 bases and J by 6 bases. The CDR3 spells CSASSTGGPSEQYF. CDR3 DNA: TGCAGTGCTAGTAGTACGGGAGGTCCCTCCGAGCAGTACTTC.

V gene TRBV12-3 or TRBV12-4 combines with J gene TRBJ1-4, with TRBD1 matching over 8 bases. V was pared by 6 bases and J by 3 bases, with 3 bases of the junction left unmatched. CDR3 length: 14 residues. In nucleotides, the CDR3 is TGTGCCAGCAGCCGGACAGGGCCTAATGAAAAACTGTTTTTT. As protein: CASSRTGPNEKLFF.

This chain joins TRBV7-6 and TRBJ2-5; 9 positions match TRBD2. Germline CDR1 SGHVS, CDR2 FNYEAQ. The CDR3 totals 15 residues. V shed 5 bases, J shed 9 bases, and the junction held 13 bases outside the gene matches. The CDR3 spells CASSPRTSAWEAQYF. The CDR3 bases are TGTGCCAGCAGCCCCAGGACTAGCGCTTGGGAGGCCCAGTACTTC.

The rearrangement uses TRBV7-9 and TRBJ1-5; a possible D gene is TRBD1 (5 bases). The CDR3 consists of 17 residues. V dropped 2 bases and J dropped 0 bases, with 14 bases sitting between them. The V gene's germline CDR1 is SEHNR and CDR2 FQNEAQ (reference sequence). The CDR3 region is CASSLTLSGFSNQPQHF. CDR3 DNA sequence: TGTGCCAGCAGCTTAACCTTATCAGGGTTTAGCAATCAGCCCCAGCATTTT. Variable domain in full (rest from reference TRBV7-9 and TRBJ1-5): DTGVSQNPRHKITKRGQNVTFRCDPISEHNRLYWYRQTLGQGPEFLTYFQNEAQLEKSRLLSDRFSAERPKGSFSTLEIQRTEQGDSAMYLCASSLTLSGFSNQPQHFGDGTRLSIL.

The chain employs TRBV28 and TRBJ2-5; no clear D gene. V shed 6 bases and J shed 5 bases, with 10 bases lying between them. The CDR3 is made up of 12 amino acids. Looked up from germline, CDR1 is MDHEN and CDR2 is SYDVKM. CDR3: CASRVTAETQYF. CDR3 coding DNA: TGTGCCAGCAGGGTAACGGCGGAGACCCAGTACTTC.

V gene TRBV10-1 combines with J gene TRBJ2-3, with D perhaps matching TRBD2 (6 bases). This CDR3 is 13 amino acids long. CDR1 is WNHNN, CDR2 SYGVQD, per germline (reference sequence). V lost 7 bases and J lost 2, with 10 bases in between. In nucleotides, the CDR3 is TGCGCCAGCATGGCGGGATTCACAGATACGCAGTATTTT. This codes for CASMAGFTDTQYF.

V and J are TRBV12-3 or TRBV12-4 and TRBJ2-1; 13 nucleotides agree with TRBD2. V lost 6 bases and J lost 5; bases outside the gene matches: 7. The CDR3 consists of 16 residues. CDR3 sequence reads: CASSKGTSGIHNEQFF. Here the CDR3 DNA reads TGTGCCAGCAGCAAAGGGACTAGCGGGATTCACAATGAGCAGTTCTTC.

The count of this clonotype is one. The V call is TRBV24-1, the J call TRBJ2-2, with D perhaps TRBD1 or TRBD2 (5 bases each). The ends were cut back, 6 bases at V and 6 bases at J, with 19 bases in the middle. The CDR3 is made up of 16 amino acids. The germline V gene encodes CDR1 KGHDR and CDR2 SFDVKD. The CDR3 region has the DNA TGTGCCACCAGTCCGGGACCGCCTTTGGGGTCCGGGGAGCTGTTTTTT. It specifies CATSPGPPLGSGELFF.

V is TRBV14 and J is TRBJ2-1; TRBD1 matches at 7 bases. Germline values: CDR1 SGHDN, CDR2 FVKESK. V lost 0 bases, J lost 0 bases, and 14 bases stayed unmatched. The CDR3 has 20 residues. The CDR3 nucleotides read TGTGCCAGCAGCCAAGAATCCAGATACCGGGACAGAATCTCCTACAATGAGCAGTTCTTC. As protein: CASSQESRYRDRISYNEQFF.

The chain is built from TRBV5-1 and TRBJ2-5; the D gene is possibly TRBD1 (6 bases). The V end was cut by 5 bases, the J end by 1 base, with 15 bases between. This CDR3 is 15 amino acids long. Germline loops: CDR1 SGHRS, CDR2 YFSETQ. CDR3 sequence reads: CASRVTGQFQETQYF. The CDR3 DNA is TGCGCCAGCAGAGTGACAGGCCAATTCCAAGAGACCCAGTACTTC.

V usage is TRBV4-2 and J usage is TRBJ1-2; no definite D call. This CDR3 is built from 13 residues. The germline CDR1 and CDR2 sequences are LGHNA and YNFKEQ. V gave up 0 bases and J gave up 7 bases, with 9 bases separating them. CDR3 DNA sequence: TGTGCCAGCAGCCAAGAGGCTCTCTCTGGCTACACCTTC. As protein: CASSQEALSGYTF.

The V and J genes are TRBV29-1 and TRBJ1-1; maybe TRBD1 (6 bases). The CDR3 contains 13 residues. CDR1 and CDR2 from the germline V gene are SQVTM and ANQGSEA. Trimming stripped 7 bases from V and 4 bases from J, with 16 bases between. In DNA form, the CDR3 reads TGCAGCGATGTACAGGGCGGGTTCACTGAAGCTTTCTTT. It translates to CSDVQGGFTEAFF.

J is TRBJ1-2 and V is TRBV19; 8 bases line up with TRBD1. Germline V CDR1 and CDR2: LNHDA, SQIVND (reference sequence). Trimming cost V 5 bases and J 6 bases; bases outside gene matches: 17. The CDR3 spans 17 residues. For the CDR3, the DNA is TGTGCCAGTAGTTTAAGAAGTTTCGGGACAGGATTTAATGGCTACACCTTC. Translated: CASSLRSFGTGFNGYTF. The variable domain in full, with the rest retrieved from reference TRBV19 and TRBJ1-2, is DGGITQSPKYLFRKEGQNVTLSCEQNLNHDAMYWYRQDPGQGLRLIYYSQIVNDFQKGDIAEGYSVSREKKESFPLTVTSAQKNPTAFYLCASSLRSFGTGFNGYTFGSGTRLTVV.

The V gene is TRBV7-8, the J gene TRBJ1-3; no clear D. Germline V gives CDR1 SGHVS, CDR2 FQNEAQ. With 1 base removed from V and 3 bases from J, the gap between germline ends came to 16 bases. This CDR3 comprises 17 residues. The CDR3 DNA follows: TGTGCCAGCAGCTTAGTCATAAGGGAAAGGAGTGGAAACACCATATATTTT. Protein sequence: CASSLVIRERSGNTIYF. Looking up the rest from reference TRBV7-8 and TRBJ1-3 gives the full variable domain: GAGVSQSPRYKVAKRGQDVALRCDPISGHVSLFWYQQALGQGPEFLTYFQNEAQLDKSGLPSDRFFAERPEGSVSTLKIQRTQQEDSAVYLCASSLVIRERSGNTIYFGEGSWLTVV.

V and J are TRBV12-3 or TRBV12-4 and TRBJ2-7; TRBD2 might be the D (6 bases). This CDR3 is built from 13 residues. The V gene lost 2 bases and the J gene lost 7 bases, with 12 bases spanning the gap. The CDR3 region has the DNA TGTGCCAGCAGTTTATCCAGCCGGGGGGAGCAGTACTTC. Amino acids: CASSLSSRGEQYF.

J is TRBJ1-5 and V is TRBV12-3 or TRBV12-4, with D perhaps matching TRBD1 (6 bases). The V end was cut by 5 bases, the J end by 0 bases, with 14 bases between. The CDR3 is 16 amino acids. The CDR3 DNA is TGTGCCAGCAGTCCCGCGACAGGATATAGCAATCAGCCCCAGCATTTT. This sequence encodes CASSPATGYSNQPQHF.

The rearrangement links TRBV7-2 to TRBJ2-3, with 11 bases that match TRBD2. Trimming took 7 bases from V and 0 from J; bases not matched to a gene: 3. The CDR3 length is 15 residues. CDR1 and CDR2 from the germline V gene are SGHTA and FQGNSA. Here the CDR3 DNA reads TGTGCCAGCACCCGGACTAGCGGGAGCACAGATACGCAGTATTTT. It encodes CASTRTSGSTDTQYF.

This rearrangement joins TRBV3-1 to TRBJ2-1; possible D gene TRBD2, 6 bases. Germline CDR1 and CDR2: LGHDT and YNNKEL (reference sequence). This CDR3 region has 13 residues. V gave up 1 base and J gave up 9 bases, with 10 bases separating them. CDR3 coding DNA: TGTGCCAGCAGCCAAGGCTTGGGACTTGAGCAGTTCTTC. This codes for CASSQGLGLEQFF.

This clonotype showed up just once. V gene TRBV3-1 combines with J gene TRBJ2-7; D is tentatively TRBD1 or TRBD2 (5 bases each). The V end lost 0 bases, the J end lost 1 base, and 7 bases lay between the germline ends. The CDR3 extends over 14 amino acids. Germline V gene sequence: CDR1 LGHDT, CDR2 YNNKEL (reference sequence). This chain's CDR3 is CASSQDGGSYEQYF. Here the CDR3 DNA reads TGTGCCAGCAGCCAAGATGGGGGATCCTACGAGCAGTACTTC.

This clonotype showed up just a few times. The DNA for the CDR3 is TGTGCCAGCAGTCCAAGACAGGGCGCAGATACGCAGTATTTT. Its protein is CASSPRQGADTQYF. This sequence joins TRBV12-3 or TRBV12-4 and TRBJ2-3; 7 positions match TRBD1. Unmatched junction bases numbered 6, after V lost 5 bases and J lost 4 bases. The CDR3 loop spans 14 amino acids.

The rearrangement links TRBV11-1 to TRBJ2-3; possibly TRBD2 for D (5 bases). V was clipped by 4 bases and J by 5 bases, with 13 bases between them. This CDR3 is 14 amino acids long. In germline, CDR1 is SGHAT, CDR2 FQDESV (reference sequence). The CDR3 DNA is TGTGCCAGCAGCTCCGGGGTAGCCGGAGATACGCAGTATTTT. This encodes CASSSGVAGDTQYF. Based on the CDR3 plus reference TRBV11-1 and TRBJ2-3, the full variable domain is EAEVAQSPRYKITEKSQAVAFWCDPISGHATLYWYRQILGQGPELLVQFQDESVVDDSQLPKDRFSAERLKGVDSTLKIQPAELGDSAMYLCASSSGVAGDTQYFGPGTRLTVL.

This sequence joins TRBV5-1 and TRBJ2-1; a weak D match, TRBD2 (5 bases). The V gene's germline CDR1 is SGHRS and CDR2 YFSETQ. The CDR3 sequence is 12 residues long. V shed 6 bases and J shed 4 bases, with 8 bases lying between them. The DNA of the CDR3 is TGCGCCAGCAAGGGCGGGTACAATGAGCAGTTCTTC. It encodes CASKGGYNEQFF.

CDR3 region: CASTTRSNQPQHF. The CDR3 DNA reads as TGTGCCAGCACAACACGGAGCAATCAGCCCCAGCATTTT. The genes are TRBV6-6 and TRBJ1-5; no reliable D call. Trimming stripped 7 bases from V and 1 base from J, with 8 bases between. CDR3 length: 13 amino acids. Germline assignment: CDR1 MNHNY and CDR2 SVGAGI (reference sequence).